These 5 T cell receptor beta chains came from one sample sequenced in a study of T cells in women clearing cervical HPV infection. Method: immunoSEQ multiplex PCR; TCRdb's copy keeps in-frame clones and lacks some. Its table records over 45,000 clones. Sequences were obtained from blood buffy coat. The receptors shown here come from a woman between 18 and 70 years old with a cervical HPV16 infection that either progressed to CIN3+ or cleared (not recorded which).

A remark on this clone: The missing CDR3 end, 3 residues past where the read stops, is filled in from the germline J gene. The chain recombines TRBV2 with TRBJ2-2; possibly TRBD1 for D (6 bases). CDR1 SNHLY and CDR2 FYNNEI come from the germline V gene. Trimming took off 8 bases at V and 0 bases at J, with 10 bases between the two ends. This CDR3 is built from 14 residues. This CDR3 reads CASLQGTNTGELFF. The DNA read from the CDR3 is TGTGCCAGCCTGCAGGGGACGAACACCGGGGAG.

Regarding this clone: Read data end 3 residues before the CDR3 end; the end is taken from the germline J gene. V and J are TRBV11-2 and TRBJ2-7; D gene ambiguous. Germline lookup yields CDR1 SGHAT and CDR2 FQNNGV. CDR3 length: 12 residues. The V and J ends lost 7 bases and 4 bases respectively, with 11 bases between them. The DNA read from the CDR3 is TGTGCCAGCACTCGTGCGACTTACGAG. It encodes CASTRATYE. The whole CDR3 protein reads CASTRATYEQYF.

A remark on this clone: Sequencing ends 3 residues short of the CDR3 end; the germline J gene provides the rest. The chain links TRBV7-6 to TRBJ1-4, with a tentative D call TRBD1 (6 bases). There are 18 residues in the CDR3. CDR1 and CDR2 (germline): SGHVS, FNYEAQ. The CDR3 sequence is CASSQEVLVGAGANVLFF. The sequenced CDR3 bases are TGTGCCAGCAGCCAAGAGGTCTTAGTGGGGGCTGGGGCCAACGTA.

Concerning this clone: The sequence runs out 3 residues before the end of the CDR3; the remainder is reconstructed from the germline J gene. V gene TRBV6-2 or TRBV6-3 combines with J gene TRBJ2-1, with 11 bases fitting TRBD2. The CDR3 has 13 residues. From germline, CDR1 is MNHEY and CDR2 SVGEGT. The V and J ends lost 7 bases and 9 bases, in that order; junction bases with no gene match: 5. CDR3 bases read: TGTGCCAGCAATAGCGGGGGGGCTAGTGAG. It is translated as CASNSGGASE. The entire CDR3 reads CASNSGGASEQFF.

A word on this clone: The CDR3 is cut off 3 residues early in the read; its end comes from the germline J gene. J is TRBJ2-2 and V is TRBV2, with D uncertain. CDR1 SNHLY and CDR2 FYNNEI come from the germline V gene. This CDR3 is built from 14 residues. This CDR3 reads CASRPQSTNEKLFF. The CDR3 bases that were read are TGTGCCAGCAGGCCGCAGAGCACTAATGAAAAG. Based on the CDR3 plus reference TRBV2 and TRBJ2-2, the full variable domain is EPEVTQTPSHQVTQMGQEVILRCVPISNHLYFYWYRQILGQKVEFLVSFYNNEISEKSEIFDDQFSVERPDGSNFTLKIRSTKLEDSAMYFCASRPQSTNEKLFFGEGSRLTVL.